The clone carrying this T cell receptor (beta chain) was counted many times. The antigen is unknown. The data stem from a study of T cells after yellow fever vaccination. Study at large: The SMART-Seq v4 Ultra Low Input method served to prepare the low-cell-number fractions. The study's findings and limits: It was a weaker secondary response, yet one that peaked faster, at day 5 versus 15.

By 5'RACE template switching, TCR cDNA was produced, with a universal primer site and UMIs added in the process. MiXCR, run by TCRdb on the 5' RACE reads, gives a single entry per CDR3 protein. This repertoire shows about 160,000 distinct CDR3 sequences, around 7.2% found once; its top ten account for 2.5%. This CDR3 has 16 residues. V was clipped by 5 bases and J by 2 bases, with 17 bases between them. Sequencing was performed on CD4+ T cells sorted from PBMCs, taken about 5 days after the first yellow fever vaccination. The genes are TRBV12-3 or TRBV12-4 and TRBJ2-3, with D perhaps assigned TRBD1 or TRBD2 (6 bases each). The clonotype comes from a man between 18 and 29 years old who received the YFV17D yellow fever vaccine. The CDR3 reads CASSHVVGGVTDTQYF. CDR3 nucleotide sequence: TGTGCCAGCAGTCATGTGGTGGGGGGCGTCACAGATACGCAGTATTTT.